The 13 T cell receptor beta chains given below trace back to one sample, sequenced in a study of blood T cell repertoires in COVID-19. The data were produced by immunoSEQ multiplex PCR, yet TCRdb's version contains in-frame clones alone and is incomplete. The sample lists about 100,000 clones; 71% were seen once. Sample: peripheral blood. The origin of the receptors is a woman in her thirties or forties with acute or convalescent COVID-19.

This clone turned up a few times. CDR3 region: CASSGGLVREQYF. CDR3 coding DNA: TGTGCCAGCTCGGGGGGGCTAGTTCGGGAGCAGTACTTC. The chain recombines TRBV6-5 with TRBJ2-7, with 8 bases fitting TRBD2. From germline, CDR1 is MNHEY and CDR2 SVGAGI. With V trimmed by 8 bases and J by 7 bases, 10 bases remained unmatched. This CDR3 has 13 amino acids.

This clone has more than one count but fewer than ten. The rearrangement joins TRBV5-4 to TRBJ2-3; TRBD2 agrees at 7 bases. The trim removed 4 bases at V and 2 bases at J, leaving 7 bases unmatched. From germline, CDR1 is SGHNT and CDR2 YYREEE (reference sequence). The CDR3 spans 15 residues. DNA for the CDR3: TGTGCCAGCAGCCCGTGGGAGGGCTCCACAGATACGCAGTATTTT. Residues: CASSPWEGSTDTQYF.

This clone was found a few times. J is TRBJ1-2 and V is TRBV28; 7 positions match TRBD1. Germline V lookup: CDR1 MDHEN, CDR2 SYDVKM. Trimming cost V 3 bases and J 6 bases; bases outside gene matches: 7. The length of the CDR3 is 14 residues. The CDR3, as DNA: TGTGCCAGCAGTTTTCTCTACAGGGGTGATGGCTACACCTTC. This codes for CASSFLYRGDGYTF.

There are a few counts of this clone. Written as DNA, the CDR3 is TGTGCCAGCAGTTTAGCAGGGTTAAAGGAAGCTTTCTTT. Its translation is CASSLAGLKEAFF. The chain couples TRBV28 to TRBJ1-1; TRBD1 is a possible D gene (5 bases). This CDR3 spans 13 amino acids. V was trimmed by 2 bases and J by 8 bases, leaving 12 bases between them. Germline loops: CDR1 MDHEN, CDR2 SYDVKM.

This clone was observed a few times. Written as DNA, the CDR3 is TGTGCCTGGCGCCTGGACAGGGGGCTAATGTATGGCTACACCTTC. Its translation: CAWRLDRGLMYGYTF. The rearrangement links TRBV30 to TRBJ1-2; 11 bases agree with TRBD1. The germline V gene has CDR1 GTSNPN and CDR2 SVGIG (reference sequence). Trimming cost V 5 bases and J 5 bases; bases outside gene matches: 10. The length of the CDR3 is 15 residues.

V gene TRBV5-5 combines with J gene TRBJ1-4; possible D gene TRBD1, 6 bases. This CDR3 has 14 amino acids. V was cut by 0 bases and J by 8 bases, with 11 bases left in between. Germline CDR1 reads SGHKS; CDR2 reads YYEKEE (reference sequence). CDR3 residues: CASSLVQGSEKLFF. CDR3 coding DNA: TGTGCCAGCAGCTTGGTGCAGGGGTCGGAAAAACTGTTTTTT.

The chain recombines TRBV7-2 with TRBJ2-3, with 9 bases fitting TRBD1. The CDR3 covers 17 residues. After removal of 5 bases from V and 0 bases from J, the junction contained 9 bases not matched to a gene. Germline-derived CDR1 and CDR2 are SGHTA and FQGNSA. The CDR3 loop is CASSLMWTGASTDTQYF. The CDR3 coding sequence is TGTGCCAGCAGCCTCATGTGGACAGGGGCTAGCACAGATACGCAGTATTTT.

The rearrangement joins TRBV4-2 to TRBJ2-5; 9 positions agree with TRBD2. CDR1 LGHNA and CDR2 YNFKEQ come from the germline V gene. V dropped 0 bases and J dropped 5; count of bases not matched to a gene: 13. This CDR3 has 18 residues. The CDR3 sequence: CASSQDGLLAGGPETQYF. The CDR3 DNA reads TGTGCCAGCAGCCAAGACGGGCTTTTGGCGGGGGGGCCGGAGACCCAGTACTTC.

The gene calls are TRBV7-2 and TRBJ2-3; no firm D call. CDR1 is SGHTA and CDR2 is FQGNSA in the germline V gene. The CDR3 covers 13 residues. The V gene lost 5 bases and the J gene lost 0 bases, with 6 bases spanning the gap. The CDR3 spells CASSPPSTDTQYF. CDR3 sequence (DNA): TGTGCCAGCAGCCCCCCGAGCACAGATACGCAGTATTTT.

V is TRBV3-1 (or the pseudogene TRBV3-2) and J is TRBJ2-7; tentative D call: TRBD2 (7 bases). There are 13 residues in the CDR3. Germline CDR1 LGHDT, CDR2 YNNKEL (reference sequence). Between the trimmed V and J ends, which lost 3 bases and 6 bases, there was a span of 12 bases. The CDR3 DNA is TGTGCCAGCAGCCAGGGGAGGGGGGGCGAGCAGTACTTC. It specifies CASSQGRGGEQYF.

The chain's CDR3 is CASSYPGRVGYTF. For the CDR3, the DNA is TGTGCCAGCAGTTATCCCGGCAGGGTTGGCTACACCTTC. V is TRBV6-5 and J is TRBJ1-2, with D possibly being TRBD1 (5 bases). The CDR3 runs 13 residues. V lost 3 bases and J 7 bases, leaving 12 bases between the germline ends. The germline V gene encodes CDR1 MNHEY and CDR2 SVGAGI.

This clone was seen a few times. V is TRBV3-1 (or the pseudogene TRBV3-2) and J is TRBJ2-7; 8 bases match TRBD2. The CDR3 has 15 amino acids. Germline values: CDR1 LGHDT, CDR2 YNNKEL (reference sequence). Trimming took 1 base from V and 0 from J; bases not matched to a gene: 2. CDR3 protein: CASSQGSGSSYEQYF. CDR3 in DNA: TGTGCCAGCAGCCAAGGAAGCGGGAGCTCCTACGAGCAGTACTTC.

The chain joins TRBV30 to TRBJ1-2, with unresolved D. The CDR3 has 11 amino acids. V was clipped by 4 bases and J by 1 base, with 4 bases between them. The germline V gene encodes CDR1 GTSNPN and CDR2 SVGIG (reference sequence). CDR3 sequence: CAWNINYGYTF. DNA for the CDR3: TGTGCCTGGAACATTAACTATGGCTACACCTTC.